This T cell receptor beta chain was recorded in a study of blood T cell repertoires in COVID-19. Turning to the study itself: From the United States, Italy and Spain came samples of acute and convalescent COVID-19. PBMCs, B-cell-depleted T cells, or T cells provided the cDNA or gDNA that made up the material.

Methods used by the authors: Quantification of nucleated cells was approximated via reference gene primer amplification. This table comes from immunoSEQ multiplex PCR, and its TCRdb copy is limited to in-frame clones, with some not included. That table gives V, J and clone size, and the DNA gave D and trimming. The sample yields about 210,000 clones, 92% seen once. The source material was peripheral blood. The source is a man younger than 45 with acute or convalescent COVID-19.

In DNA, the CDR3 is TGTGCCAGCAGTGACAGGTTCGGCAATTCACCCCTCCACTTT. Translated, it gives CASSDRFGNSPLHF. V gene TRBV28 combines with J gene TRBJ1-6, with a possible D match to TRBD1 (6 bases). Germline CDR1 is MDHEN and CDR2 is SYDVKM. The CDR3 covers 14 residues. V was cut by 5 bases and J by 7 bases, with 12 bases left in between.